Below, 18 T cell receptor beta chains from the same sample are listed, as sequenced in a study of shared clonotypes between healthy human individuals. Clones were read by immunoSEQ multiplex PCR, and TCRdb kept only the in-frame ones, dropping some. This sample has 1.4 million to 1.5 million clones, with roughly 96% found just once. Sequenced sample: naive CD4+ T cells sorted from blood. The subset: CD45RA+ positively selected. The receptors derive from a man aged 25 to 45 in good health.

V and J are TRBV27 and TRBJ2-1; TRBD2 aligns across 9 bases. CDR3 length: 16 residues. Per germline, CDR1 MNHEY and CDR2 SMNVEV (reference sequence). Unmatched junction bases numbered 7, after V lost 4 bases and J lost 3 bases. The CDR3 sequence is CASSWGSGRNYNEQFF. The CDR3 coding sequence is TGTGCCAGCAGTTGGGGTAGCGGGAGAAACTACAATGAGCAGTTCTTC.

The rearrangement links TRBV6-5 to TRBJ1-2; D unclear. V was cut by 6 bases and J by 5 bases, with 16 bases left in between. Germline V gene data show CDR1 as MNHEY and CDR2 as SVGAGI. This CDR3 has 14 amino acids. CDR3 nucleotide sequence: TGTGCCAGCAGGACGGGAGCCAGTCGGTATGGCTACACCTTC. Protein: CASRTGASRYGYTF.

V usage is TRBV10-2 and J usage is TRBJ2-1; 11 bases line up with TRBD2. The CDR3 extends over 17 amino acids. Germline V CDR1 and CDR2: WSHSY, SAAADI. J gave up 8 bases and V 3 bases, and 12 bases lay outside the gene matches. DNA for the CDR3: TGCGCCAGCAGTGATGGTATAGCGGGAGGGAGGTGGCATGAGCAGTTCTTC. This sequence encodes CASSDGIAGGRWHEQFF.

The chain couples TRBV4-1 to TRBJ2-1, with TRBD2 matching over 11 bases. CDR3 length: 17 residues. Germline lookup yields CDR1 MGHRA and CDR2 YSYEKL. V dropped 7 bases and J dropped 7; count of bases not matched to a gene: 15. CDR3: CASTRFSGLAGGNEQFF. The CDR3 DNA follows: TGCGCCAGCACCCGATTCAGCGGGCTAGCGGGAGGTAATGAGCAGTTCTTC.

CDR3 in amino acids: CAISGTQGGGETQYF. CDR3 coding DNA: TGTGCCATCAGTGGGACGCAGGGTGGGGGGGAGACCCAGTACTTC. The chain uses TRBV10-3 and TRBJ2-5, with D possibly being TRBD2 (6 bases). V lost 4 bases and J lost 5, with 17 bases in between. The germline V gene has CDR1 ENHRY and CDR2 SYGVKD. CDR3 size: 15 residues.

The chain has TRBV10-2 and TRBJ1-3; D possibly corresponds to TRBD1 (5 bases). The CDR3 covers 15 residues. The V gene lost 5 bases and the J gene lost 0 bases, with 11 bases spanning the gap. CDR1 and CDR2 from the germline V gene are WSHSY and SAAADI. CDR3 in DNA: TGCGCCAGCAGTCCGCCGGGGGGCTCTGGAAACACCATATATTTT. It yields the protein CASSPPGGSGNTIYF.

The rearrangement links TRBV5-8 to TRBJ2-1; tentative D call: TRBD2 (5 bases). The CDR3 is 14 residues long. The V gene's germline CDR1 is SGHTS and CDR2 YDEGEE. Trimming left V 0 bases short and J 8 bases short, with 12 bases between. The CDR3 region has the DNA TGTGCCAGCAGCTTGGTAGCAGGACTGTATGAGCAGTTCTTC. Its translation: CASSLVAGLYEQFF.

The count of this clone is one. The V gene is TRBV30, the J gene TRBJ2-1, with 7 bases identical to TRBD2. This CDR3 has 14 residues. Germline trimming cut 3 bases from V and 3 bases from J; bases unmatched to any gene: 5. CDR1 and CDR2 from the germline V gene are GTSNPN and SVGIG (reference sequence). CDR3 sequence reads: CAWSERGLYNEQFF. CDR3 DNA: TGTGCCTGGAGCGAGCGGGGTCTCTACAATGAGCAGTTCTTC.

The chain carries TRBV5-1 and TRBJ2-3; 8 nucleotides line up with TRBD2. From germline, CDR1 is SGHRS and CDR2 YFSETQ. V lost 1 base to trimming and J lost 6 bases; unmatched junction nucleotides: 13. The CDR3 sequence is 17 residues long. The CDR3 protein is CASSLFAGGSLSDTQYF. In DNA, the CDR3 is TGCGCCAGCAGCTTGTTTGCGGGAGGCTCTCTATCGGATACGCAGTATTTT.

This clone showed up just once. J is TRBJ2-3 and V is TRBV7-7; 15 bases are shared with TRBD2. Germline V CDR1 and CDR2: SSHAT, FNYEAQ (reference sequence). The CDR3 consists of 15 residues. With 5 bases clipped from V and 5 bases from J, the junction kept 2 bases outside the gene matches. In DNA form, the CDR3 reads TGTGCCAGCAGCGCGGGACTAGCGGGAGGAGATACGCAGTATTTT. This sequence encodes CASSAGLAGGDTQYF.

Details on this clone: The same CDR3 arises from other DNA sequences in this sample as well. The chain carries TRBV5-1 and TRBJ2-2; tentative D call: TRBD2 (6 bases). This CDR3 region has 14 residues. V was pared by 2 bases and J by 2 bases, with 7 bases between. Germline lookup yields CDR1 SGHRS and CDR2 YFSETQ. The CDR3 is CASSFGGNTGELFF. The CDR3 DNA sequence: TGCGCCAGCAGCTTCGGGGGTAACACCGGGGAGCTGTTTTTT.

The CDR3 region has the DNA TGTGCCAGCAGCTTGGCAGGGGACCACGGGGAGCTGTTTTTT. It yields the protein CASSLAGDHGELFF. This chain links TRBV7-6 with TRBJ2-2; perhaps TRBD1 as D (6 bases). Trimming cost V 3 bases and J 7 bases, with 12 bases left between them. From germline, CDR1 is SGHVS and CDR2 FNYEAQ. The CDR3 is 14 residues long.

The chain links TRBV29-1 to TRBJ2-2, with D maybe TRBD1 (6 bases). The germline CDR1 and CDR2 sequences are SQVTM and ANQGSEA. The CDR3 covers 19 residues. V dropped 1 base and J dropped 5 bases, with 26 bases sitting between them. The CDR3 is CSVEVWTRRFRGETGELFF. CDR3 DNA sequence: TGCAGCGTTGAAGTATGGACAAGGAGATTCAGGGGCGAGACCGGGGAGCTGTTTTTT.

The chain links TRBV19 to TRBJ1-2; D gene uncertain. The germline gives CDR1 LNHDA, CDR2 SQIVND (reference sequence). The CDR3 sequence is 12 residues long. With 10 bases removed from V and 8 bases from J, the gap between germline ends came to 17 bases. Here the CDR3 reads CATHGVIRGYTF. The CDR3 DNA reads TGTGCCACCCATGGGGTCATCCGAGGCTACACCTTC.

V gene TRBV28 combines with J gene TRBJ2-1; possibly TRBD1 for D (6 bases). Germline-derived CDR1 and CDR2 are MDHEN and SYDVKM. V lost 6 bases and J 4 bases, leaving 19 bases between the germline ends. The CDR3 sequence is 16 residues long. The CDR3 loop reads CASRSTQGRPYNEQFF. The CDR3 DNA sequence: TGTGCCAGCAGATCTACACAGGGCCGGCCTTACAATGAGCAGTTCTTC.

The table lists this clone with a count of one. The rearrangement links TRBV21-1 to TRBJ2-2; the table assigns TRBD2, which was not confirmed against the DNA. TRBV21-1 is listed as a pseudogene. The CDR3 covers 14 residues. CDR3 in amino acids: CAHLVAGEVGELFF. CDR3 DNA: TGTGCCCATCTGGTAGCGGGAGAGGTCGGGGAGCTGTTTTTT.

This clone was recorded only once. Germline and junction disagree at one end, which may indicate a read error. The chain employs TRBV7-7 and TRBJ2-2, with a tentative D call TRBD2 (5 bases). This CDR3 has 15 residues. Germline V CDR1 and CDR2: SSHAT, FNYEAQ (reference sequence). The CDR3 sequence is CASSLGLAGSGELFF. The CDR3 DNA follows: TGTGCTAGCAGCTTAGGGCTAGCCGGGTCCGGGGAGCTGTTTTTT.

This clone was seen only once. The V and J genes are TRBV9 and TRBJ2-1; no definite D call. The V gene lost 0 bases and the J gene lost 8 bases, with 12 bases spanning the gap. Germline assignment: CDR1 SGDLS and CDR2 YYNGEE. CDR3 size: 14 residues. The CDR3 sequence: CASSVDVSSYEQFF. The CDR3 DNA sequence: TGTGCCAGCAGCGTAGATGTTAGTTCTTATGAGCAGTTCTTC.